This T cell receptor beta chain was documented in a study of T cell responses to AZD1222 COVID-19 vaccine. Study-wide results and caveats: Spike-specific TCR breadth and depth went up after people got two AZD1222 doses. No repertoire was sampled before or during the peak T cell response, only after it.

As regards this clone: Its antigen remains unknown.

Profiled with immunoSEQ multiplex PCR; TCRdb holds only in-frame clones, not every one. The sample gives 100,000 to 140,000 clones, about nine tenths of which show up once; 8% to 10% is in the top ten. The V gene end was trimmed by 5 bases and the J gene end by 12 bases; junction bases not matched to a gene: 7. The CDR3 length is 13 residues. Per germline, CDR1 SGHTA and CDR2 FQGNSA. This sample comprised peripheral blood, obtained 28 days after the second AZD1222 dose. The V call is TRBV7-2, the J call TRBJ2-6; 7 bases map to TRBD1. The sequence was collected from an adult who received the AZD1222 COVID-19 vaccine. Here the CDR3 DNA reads TGTGCCAGCAGCGGCGGACAGGCTATCGTCCTGACTTTC. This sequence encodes CASSGGQAIVLTF.